This paragraph covers one T cell receptor (beta chain) sequence. Profiled with immunoSEQ multiplex PCR; TCRdb holds only in-frame clones, not every one. The table includes 130,000 or so clones, about 90% detected once. V was pared by 6 bases and J by 3 bases, with 14 bases between. This CDR3 contains 14 residues. Germline CDR1 reads MDHEN; CDR2 reads SYDVKM. The entry originates in a study of T cells in localized non-small cell lung cancer. This receptor was identified in a female donor over 55 with stage I lung adenocarcinoma. Material: peripheral blood, obtained before any cancer treatment. V gene TRBV28 combines with J gene TRBJ1-2, with D perhaps TRBD1 (5 bases). CDR3 coding DNA: TGTGCCAGCAGCCCCCGGACGGGGGACTATGGCTACACCTTC. Amino acids: CASSPRTGDYGYTF.